The clone carrying this T cell receptor beta chain was seen more than once but under ten times. The sample comes from a study of identical twins. Germline loops: CDR1 MNHNY, CDR2 SVGAGI (reference sequence). Trimming took off 5 bases at V and 4 bases at J, with 10 bases between the two ends. CDR3 length equals 13 residues. TCRdb independently ran MiXCR on the 5' RACE reads; one entry per CDR3 protein. This sample has 520,000 or so distinct CDR3 sequences; roughly a fifth occur once, and the top ten carry about 0.91%. The sample was also reused in another study, on T cells expressing NK-cell markers. From that paper: These clonotypes additionally ranked first within the CD3+CD56-NKG2C+ fraction of a handful of donors.

This sequence joins TRBV6-6 and TRBJ2-3; tentatively, D is TRBD1 (6 bases). Sequenced input: CD4+ T cells sorted from blood. The origin of this receptor is a woman aged 18-29 years in good health. CDR3 DNA sequence: TGTGCCAGCAGTCGGACAGCTTCAGATACGCAGTATTTT. This gives the protein CASSRTASDTQYF.